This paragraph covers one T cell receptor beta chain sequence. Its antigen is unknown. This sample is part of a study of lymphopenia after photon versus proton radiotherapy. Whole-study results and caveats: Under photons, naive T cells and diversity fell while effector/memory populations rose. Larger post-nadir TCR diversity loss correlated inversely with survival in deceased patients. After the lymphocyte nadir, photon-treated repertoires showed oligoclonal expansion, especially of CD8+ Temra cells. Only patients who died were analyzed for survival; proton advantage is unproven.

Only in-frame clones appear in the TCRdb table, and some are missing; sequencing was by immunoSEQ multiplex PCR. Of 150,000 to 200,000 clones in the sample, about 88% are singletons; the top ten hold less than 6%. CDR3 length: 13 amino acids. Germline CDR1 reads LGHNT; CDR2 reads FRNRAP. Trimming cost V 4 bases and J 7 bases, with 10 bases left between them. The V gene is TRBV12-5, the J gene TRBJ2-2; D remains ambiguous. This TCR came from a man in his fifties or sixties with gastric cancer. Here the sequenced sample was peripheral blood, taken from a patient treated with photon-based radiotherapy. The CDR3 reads CASGSTGSGELFF. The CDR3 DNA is TGTGCTAGTGGTTCGACCGGTAGCGGGGAGCTGTTTTTT.